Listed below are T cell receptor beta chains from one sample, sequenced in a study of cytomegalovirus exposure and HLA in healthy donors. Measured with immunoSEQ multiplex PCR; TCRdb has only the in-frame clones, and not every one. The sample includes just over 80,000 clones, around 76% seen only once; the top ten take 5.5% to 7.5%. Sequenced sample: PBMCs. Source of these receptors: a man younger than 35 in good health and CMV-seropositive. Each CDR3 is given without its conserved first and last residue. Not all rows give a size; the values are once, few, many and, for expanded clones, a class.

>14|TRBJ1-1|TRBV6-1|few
ASSDPARGMNTEAF
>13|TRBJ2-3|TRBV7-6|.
ASSLGTGSTDTQY
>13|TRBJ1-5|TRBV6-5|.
ASRPTTGALGPQH
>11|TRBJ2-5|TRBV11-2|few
ASSLEFRETQY
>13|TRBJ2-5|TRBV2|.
ASRATSGRQETQY
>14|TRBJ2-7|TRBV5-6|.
ASSSTRQGSGHEQY
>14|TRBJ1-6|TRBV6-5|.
ASSYSGLSYNSPLH
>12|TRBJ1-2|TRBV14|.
ASSPLTPSDGYT
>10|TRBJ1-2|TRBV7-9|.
ASSRDRAERT
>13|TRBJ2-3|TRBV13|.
ASSFGGRGTDTQY
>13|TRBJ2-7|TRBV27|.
ASSFLAGPRHEQY
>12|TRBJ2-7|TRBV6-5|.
ASASRDSSYEQY
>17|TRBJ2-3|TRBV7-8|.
ASSLDGTGGVKPTDTQY
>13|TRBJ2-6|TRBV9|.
ASSVGGAGANVLT
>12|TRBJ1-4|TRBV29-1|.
SVEKRGGDEKLF
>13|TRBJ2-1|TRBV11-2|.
ASSLGGRVYNEQF
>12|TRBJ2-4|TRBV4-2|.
ASRQLAGKNIQY